This TCR beta chain was sequenced for a study of tissue T cells after allogeneic stem cell transplantation. This CDR3 has 13 residues. CDR1 SGHDN and CDR2 FVKESK come from the germline V gene. Trimming left V 1 base short and J 3 bases short, with 4 bases between. Sequenced by immunoSEQ multiplex PCR; TCRdb stores in-frame clones only, minus some. The sample contains about 9,700 clones, approximately 64% of which appear only once. The sample holds a few counts of this clone. Different DNA sequences within this sample yield the same CDR3. The source is a woman aged 18-55 years with breast cancer. Sequencing used tissue from the ileum, obtained at autopsy. The chain joins TRBV14 to TRBJ2-1, with no clear D. The CDR3 region is CASSQALYNEQFF. The DNA for the CDR3 is TGTGCCAGCAGCCAAGCACTCTACAATGAGCAGTTCTTC.